This TCR beta chain was identified in a study of response to subunit inactivated influenza vaccine. TCRdb reprocessed the RT-PCR reads with MiXCR, giving one entry per CDR3 protein. The sample lists fewer than 400,000 distinct CDR3 sequences, just over 20% occurring once. Germline CDR1 is LGHDT and CDR2 is YNNKEL (reference sequence). With 3 bases removed from V and 9 bases from J, the gap between germline ends came to 15 bases. The CDR3 extends over 14 amino acids. Study results and limitations: It was suggested by the authors that few new T cells are recruited by each seasonal influenza vaccination.

About this clonotype: The antigen is undetermined.

Source: PBMCs from blood, taken about 20 months after vaccination. This clonotype originated in a man between 45 and 75 years old who received an inactivated influenza vaccine. The V gene is TRBV3-1, the J gene TRBJ2-1; possibly TRBD2 for D (6 bases). The DNA of the CDR3 is TGTGCCAGCAGCCAGGAAAGAGCGGGTGCTGAGCAGTTCTTC. Encoded protein: CASSQERAGAEQFF.